Following are 31 T cell receptor beta chains from one sample sequenced in a study of blood T cell repertoires in COVID-19. Sequencing used immunoSEQ multiplex PCR; TCRdb keeps in-frame clones, though not all of them. Among around 200,000 clones listed, about 88% were seen once. The sample consisted of peripheral blood. These receptors all stem from a man in his forties with acute or convalescent COVID-19.

The chain links TRBV5-1 to TRBJ2-3; the D is unclear. V was cut by 0 bases and J by 3 bases, with 17 bases left in between. Germline CDR1 is SGHRS and CDR2 is YFSETQ. The CDR3 is 17 amino acids. CDR3 protein: CASSLALISGYTDTQYF. CDR3 DNA sequence: TGCGCCAGCAGCTTGGCCCTGATTTCCGGGTATACAGATACGCAGTATTTT.

The chain joins TRBV5-8 to TRBJ2-7; 9 bases line up with TRBD2. V lost 2 bases, J lost 4 bases, and 10 bases stayed unmatched. Germline loops: CDR1 SGHTS, CDR2 YDEGEE. CDR3 length: 16 residues. CDR3 nucleotides: TGTGCCAGCAGCTTAAGGGGGGGGCTAGCGGGATACGAGCAGTACTTC. Translating it yields CASSLRGGLAGYEQYF.

The rearrangement joins TRBV2 to TRBJ1-2; unclear D gene. V was pared by 3 bases and J by 1 base, with 9 bases between. CDR3 size: 14 residues. Germline CDR1 is SNHLY and CDR2 is FYNNEI. In DNA, the CDR3 is TGTGCCAGCAGTGACGCGGAGAGTAACTATGGCTACACCTTC. The encoded protein is CASSDAESNYGYTF.

This chain uses TRBV6-1 with TRBJ1-6, with D uncertain. The germline V gene has CDR1 MNHNS and CDR2 SASEGT. Trimming removed 3 bases from V and 7 bases from J, with 10 bases in between. This CDR3 comprises 14 residues. The CDR3 loop reads CASSDGVENSPLHF. The CDR3 nucleotides read TGTGCCAGCAGTGACGGGGTCGAGAATTCACCCCTCCACTTT.

The V call is TRBV6-1, the J call TRBJ2-4; 11 bases map to TRBD1. J was trimmed by 8 bases and V by 2 bases; bases with no gene match: 8. CDR1 is MNHNS, CDR2 SASEGT, per germline. This CDR3 is 16 amino acids long. In DNA form, the CDR3 reads TGTGCCAGCAGTGAACAAGTGGGACAGGGGGGCGACATTCAGTACTTC. Translation gives CASSEQVGQGGDIQYF.

CDR3 DNA: TGTGCCAGCAGCACCCCCCGCGGCTATGGCTACACCTTC. The encoded protein is CASSTPRGYGYTF. The chain has TRBV6-5 and TRBJ1-2; D unclear. The CDR3 is made up of 13 amino acids. Germline V gene data show CDR1 as MNHEY and CDR2 as SVGAGI. The ends were cut back, 6 bases at V and 4 bases at J, with 12 bases in the middle.

The chain has TRBV27 and TRBJ2-5, with TRBD2 identical over 11 bases. CDR1 MNHEY and CDR2 SMNVEV come from the germline V gene (reference sequence). CDR3 length equals 15 residues. V shed 4 bases, J shed 5 bases, and the junction held 6 bases outside the gene matches. The CDR3 spells CASSSSSGGWETQYF. The CDR3 bases are TGTGCCAGCAGTTCGTCTAGCGGGGGGTGGGAGACCCAGTACTTC.

CDR3 in amino acids: CASSQLTSGSYNEQFF. The DNA of the CDR3 is TGTGCCAGCAGCCAACTGACTAGCGGGTCCTACAATGAGCAGTTCTTC. The chain uses TRBV14 and TRBJ2-1; the match to TRBD2 covers 10 bases. Germline CDR1 and CDR2: SGHDN and FVKESK. CDR3 length equals 16 residues. The V segment lost 2 bases and the J segment 1 base; nucleotides outside the gene matches: 2.

This clone was counted only a few times. The chain joins TRBV4-1 to TRBJ2-3; 8 positions match TRBD1. Germline V gene sequence: CDR1 MGHRA, CDR2 YSYEKL. The CDR3 is 13 residues long. The ends lost 4 bases at V and 5 bases at J; junction bases unmatched: 2. The CDR3 protein is CASSLDRGDTQYF. CDR3 DNA sequence: TGCGCCAGCAGCCTTGACAGGGGAGATACGCAGTATTTT.

In this sample, this clone turned up once. The chain couples TRBV2 to TRBJ1-3; D uncertain. V lost 4 bases, J lost 1 base, and 14 bases lay in between. The CDR3 consists of 16 residues. The germline gives CDR1 SNHLY, CDR2 FYNNEI. DNA for the CDR3: TGTGCCAGCAGTGCTGGTAGGCAGGCGTCTGGAAACACCATATATTTT. It encodes CASSAGRQASGNTIYF.

The genes are TRBV28 and TRBJ2-3; 9 nucleotides match TRBD1. Trimming removed 6 bases from V and 2 bases from J; junction bases left unmatched: 12. The CDR3 spans 17 residues. CDR1 and CDR2 from the germline V gene are MDHEN and SYDVKM. CDR3: CASRRDRDNQLTDTQYF. CDR3 bases: TGTGCCAGCAGACGGGACAGGGACAACCAACTCACAGATACGCAGTATTTT.

The rearrangement links TRBV5-1 to TRBJ1-2, with D maybe TRBD1 (6 bases). The CDR3 is 14 residues long. Trimming removed 1 base from V and 8 bases from J, with 15 bases in between. Germline CDR1 is SGHRS and CDR2 is YFSETQ. The CDR3 sequence is CASSLSAGVVGYTF. CDR3 nucleotide sequence: TGCGCCAGCAGCTTGTCAGCAGGGGTGGTGGGCTACACCTTC.

This clone was seen a few times. The V gene is TRBV29-1, the J gene TRBJ1-4, with D maybe TRBD1 (6 bases). Trimming took off 7 bases at V and 7 bases at J, with 19 bases between the two ends. In germline, CDR1 is SQVTM, CDR2 ANQGSEA. This CDR3 spans 14 amino acids. The CDR3 region has the DNA TGCAGCGGCGCCCAAGGGGGTCGGGGTGAAAAACTGTTTTTT. It translates to CSGAQGGRGEKLFF.

V and J are TRBV10-3 and TRBJ1-5; 7 bases fit TRBD1. The germline CDR1 and CDR2 sequences are ENHRY and SYGVKD. This CDR3 has 14 amino acids. V was clipped by 2 bases and J by 10 bases; unmatched bases: 8. The CDR3 reads CAISERAGGSPQHF. Written as DNA, the CDR3 is TGTGCCATCAGTGAGAGGGCAGGGGGTAGCCCCCAGCATTTT.

The rearrangement links TRBV10-3 to TRBJ1-5; D unclear. Germline loops: CDR1 ENHRY, CDR2 SYGVKD. The CDR3 runs 16 residues. Deletions cut 0 bases from V and 4 bases from J, with 13 bases between. The CDR3 nucleotides are TGTGCCATCAGTGAGTCGCCAGGAGGCACAAATCAGCCCCAGCATTTT. It is translated as CAISESPGGTNQPQHF.

The V and J genes are TRBV7-9 and TRBJ2-5; 10 bases are a match to TRBD1. The CDR3 spans 14 residues. V shed 5 bases, J shed 5 bases, and the junction held 5 bases outside the gene matches. Germline CDR1 is SEHNR and CDR2 is FQNEAQ (reference sequence). This chain's CDR3 is CASSAGTGVETQYF. CDR3 DNA: TGTGCCAGCAGCGCCGGGACAGGGGTTGAGACCCAGTACTTC.

V usage is TRBV10-1 and J usage is TRBJ2-1, with 9 bases lining up with TRBD2. Germline V gives CDR1 WNHNN, CDR2 SYGVQD (reference sequence). The CDR3 runs 15 residues. V lost 6 bases to trimming and J lost 3 bases; unmatched junction nucleotides: 6. CDR3 sequence: CASRRLAVIYNEQFF. CDR3 in DNA: TGCGCCAGCAGAAGACTAGCGGTGATCTACAATGAGCAGTTCTTC.

This rearrangement joins TRBV6-5 to TRBJ1-1; possibly TRBD1 for D (5 bases). V shed 6 bases and J shed 4 bases, with 12 bases lying between them. This CDR3 has 13 amino acids. Germline CDR1 reads MNHEY; CDR2 reads SVGAGI. The CDR3 region has the DNA TGTGCCAGCAGACAGGTGGGGGGCACTGAAGCTTTCTTT. Its protein is CASRQVGGTEAFF.

CDR3 protein: CAAHTRGTEAFF. The DNA for the CDR3 is TGTGCCGCACACACAAGGGGCACTGAAGCTTTCTTT. The rearrangement links TRBV28 to TRBJ1-1; TRBD1 might be the D (5 bases). The CDR3 sequence is 12 residues long. The germline CDR1 and CDR2 sequences are MDHEN and SYDVKM. The germline V and J ends were trimmed by 11 bases and 4 bases, with 14 bases remaining between them. The complete variable domain, with remaining parts taken from reference TRBV28 and TRBJ1-1, reads DVKVTQSSRYLVKRTGEKVFLECVQDMDHENMFWYRQDPGLGLRLIYFSYDVKMKEKGDIPEGYSVSREKKERFSLILESASTNQTSMYLCAAHTRGTEAFFGQGTRLTVV.

This clone was found once. This chain connects TRBV10-3 to TRBJ1-4, with D perhaps TRBD1 (5 bases). V shed 6 bases and J shed 3 bases, with 8 bases lying between them. The CDR3 runs to 13 residues. Germline CDR1 ENHRY, CDR2 SYGVKD. The CDR3 DNA reads TGTGCCATCAGCAGGGCCTCTAATGAAAAACTGTTTTTT. This translates into CAISRASNEKLFF.

This rearrangement joins TRBV21-1 to TRBJ1-2; TRBD1 is taken as the D call from the table, unchecked against the DNA. TRBV21-1 is described as a pseudogene. The CDR3 has 14 amino acids. The CDR3 DNA follows: TGTGCCAGCAGCGGCAGGATTATCGTTTATGGCTACACCTTC. Protein product: CASSGRIIVYGYTF.

The chain links TRBV18 to TRBJ1-2, with TRBD1 matching over 9 bases. The CDR3 sequence is 15 residues long. With 6 bases clipped from V and 2 bases from J, the junction kept 7 bases outside the gene matches. Germline V gene sequence: CDR1 KGHSH, CDR2 LQKENI. CDR3 DNA: TGTGCCAGCTCGAACTCCGACAGGGGGAACTATGGCTACACCTTC. Its protein product is CASSNSDRGNYGYTF. Supplemented by reference TRBV18 and TRBJ1-2, the full variable domain reads NAGVMQNPRHLVRRRGQEARLRCSPMKGHSHVYWYRQLPEEGLKFMVYLQKENIIDESGMPKERFSAEFPKEGPSILRIQQVVRGDSAAYFCASSNSDRGNYGYTFGSGTRLTVV.

J is TRBJ2-2 and V is TRBV7-6, with D possibly matching TRBD2 (7 bases). This CDR3 is 14 amino acids long. Germline V CDR1 and CDR2: SGHVS, FNYEAQ. The V end lost 5 bases, the J end lost 7 bases, and 14 bases lay between the germline ends. Here the CDR3 reads CASSPGGLGGELFF. CDR3 nucleotides: TGTGCCAGCAGCCCCGGGGGGCTGGGCGGGGAGCTGTTTTTT.

The chain has TRBV7-9 and TRBJ1-2; D might be TRBD1 (6 bases). The germline V and J ends were trimmed by 3 bases and 4 bases, with 12 bases remaining between them. The germline CDR1 and CDR2 sequences are SEHNR and FQNEAQ (reference sequence). This CDR3 comprises 14 residues. This CDR3 is CASSFGRGGYGYTF. CDR3 DNA sequence: TGTGCCAGCAGCTTTGGCAGGGGTGGCTATGGCTACACCTTC.

The chain uses TRBV2 and TRBJ2-1, with TRBD2 matching over 10 bases. Germline lookup yields CDR1 SNHLY and CDR2 FYNNEI. The CDR3 loop spans 14 amino acids. V shed 8 bases, J shed 4 bases, and the junction held 5 bases outside the gene matches. The CDR3 coding sequence is TGTGCCAGCCTAGCGGGGGTTGAATACAATGAGCAGTTCTTC. Translation gives CASLAGVEYNEQFF.

The table lists this clone with a few counts. The chain employs TRBV27 and TRBJ2-2; D uncertain. Trimming shortened V by 2 bases and J by 6 bases, and 4 bases separated the two germline ends. This CDR3 has 12 amino acids. Germline V gene data show CDR1 as MNHEY and CDR2 as SMNVEV (reference sequence). The CDR3, as DNA: TGTGCCAGCAGTTTAGCAGCCGGGGAGCTGTTTTTT. Encoded protein: CASSLAAGELFF.

CDR3 in DNA: TGTGCCTGGGACCCACAGGGAGCGGACGAGCAGTACTTC. Amino acid sequence: CAWDPQGADEQYF. The genes are TRBV30 and TRBJ2-7, with D possibly being TRBD1 (6 bases). The V end lost 5 bases, the J end lost 5 bases, and 16 bases lay between the germline ends. CDR1 is GTSNPN, CDR2 SVGIG, per germline (reference sequence). The CDR3 runs to 13 residues. The whole variable domain, remainder taken from reference TRBV30 and TRBJ2-7, is SQTIHQWPATLVQPVGSPLSLECTVEGTSNPNLYWYRQAAGRGLQLLFYSVGIGQISSEVPQNLSASRPQDRQFILSSKKLLLSDSGFYLCAWDPQGADEQYFGPGTRLTVT.

The chain's CDR3 is CASSLQGLSNQPQHF. CDR3 DNA: TGTGCCAGCAGTTTACAGGGGCTATCTAATCAGCCCCAGCATTTT. The chain has TRBV2 and TRBJ1-5, with 7 bases aligning to TRBD1. The CDR3 is 15 amino acids. Looked up from germline, CDR1 is SNHLY and CDR2 is FYNNEI. The V gene end was trimmed by 5 bases and the J gene end by 4 bases; junction bases not matched to a gene: 8.

The chain recombines TRBV18 with TRBJ1-1; D is unclear. This CDR3 is 11 amino acids long. V gave up 5 bases and J gave up 5 bases, with 6 bases separating them. Per the germline V gene, CDR1 is KGHSH and CDR2 is LQKENI. The CDR3 loop is CASSKETEAFF. The DNA of the CDR3 is TGTGCCAGCTCAAAGGAGACTGAAGCTTTCTTT.

CDR3 sequence: CASSLYNYNEQFF. The DNA of the CDR3 is TGTGCCAGCAGCCTTTACAACTACAATGAGCAGTTCTTC. The chain has TRBV28 and TRBJ2-1; no clear D gene. Per the germline V gene, CDR1 is MDHEN and CDR2 is SYDVKM. This CDR3 spans 13 amino acids. V lost 6 bases and J 3 bases, leaving 9 bases between the germline ends.

The genes are TRBV5-6 and TRBJ2-1, with D perhaps TRBD1 (5 bases). V was clipped by 0 bases and J by 6 bases, with 13 bases between them. The CDR3 runs to 15 residues. Germline CDR1 reads SGHDT; CDR2 reads YYEEEE. CDR3 sequence reads: CASSLGSGASNEQFF. In DNA, the CDR3 is TGTGCCAGCAGCTTGGGGTCTGGGGCCTCCAATGAGCAGTTCTTC.